This TCR beta chain came from a study of vaccination effects on CD4 cells after COVID-19. For the study at large: A couple of convalescent patients provided samples 16 days and one week prevaccination.

Produced via immunoSEQ multiplex PCR; TCRdb's table is partial and in-frame only. The sample has 20,000 to 25,000 clones, 70% to 85% seen once. Before any sequencing was done, the ViraFEST assay used viral peptide pools to expand antigen-specific CD4+ T cells. Having been cultured for under twelve days, the cells underwent CD4+ T cell isolation. The person was diagnosed with PCR-confirmed SARS-CoV-2 infection between March and December 2020. Researchers reported culturing 2.1 million or so PBMC in each well, adding roughly 10 IU/ml IL-2 and approximately 10 ug/ml peptides. This CDR3 is 17 amino acids long. V dropped 0 bases and J dropped 4; count of bases not matched to a gene: 8. Germline values: CDR1 LGHNA, CDR2 YNFKEQ. Findings and caveats of the study: Predominantly, the post-vaccine spike-reactive clones of convalescents comprised new vaccine-induced clones. Late post-vaccination samples showed marked contraction of infection- and vaccine-induced clones.

A word on this clone: What it binds is not known.

The receptor was derived from a human donor who had a prior SARS-CoV-2 infection. The sequenced sample was CD4+ T cells from PBMCs cultured with a peptide pool, obtained before COVID-19 vaccination. The chain employs TRBV4-2 and TRBJ1-1; 10 bases are a match to TRBD1. The CDR3 sequence is CASSQDAGTGDRTEAFF. The CDR3 DNA sequence: TGTGCCAGCAGCCAAGACGCCGGGACAGGGGATCGCACTGAAGCTTTCTTT.